The 30 T cell receptor beta chains listed next were all sequenced from one sample in a study of T cell repertoires in ileal Crohn's disease. The table came from immunoSEQ multiplex PCR; TCRdb's copy has only in-frame clones and leaves some out. The sample shows roughly 8,000 clones, approximately 85% of them seen only once. As for time point: inflamed ileum from the surgical specimen. Sequencing input: ileal tissue. Source of these receptors: an adult with Crohn's disease.

This clone was observed once. The V and J genes are TRBV15 and TRBJ2-2; 12 nucleotides match TRBD2. The V gene's germline CDR1 is LNHNV and CDR2 YYDKDF (reference sequence). V was clipped by 1 base and J by 3 bases; unmatched bases: 0. The CDR3 contains 16 residues. The CDR3 coding sequence is TGTGCCACCAGCAGAGCTAGCGGGAGGGACACCGGGGAGCTGTTTTTT. Its translation: CATSRASGRDTGELFF.

The V and J genes are TRBV27 and TRBJ1-3, with D perhaps TRBD1 (6 bases). This CDR3 comprises 13 residues. CDR1 MNHEY and CDR2 SMNVEV come from the germline V gene (reference sequence). V gave up 6 bases and J gave up 4 bases, with 10 bases separating them. CDR3 coding DNA: TGTGCCAGCAGCACAGGGAGAGGAAACACCATATATTTT. Translation: CASSTGRGNTIYF.

This sequence joins TRBV4-3 and TRBJ2-1; maybe TRBD2 (5 bases). This CDR3 is 17 amino acids long. Germline CDR1 and CDR2: LGHNA and YSLEER. V was clipped by 1 base and J by 4 bases, with 17 bases between them. Written as DNA, the CDR3 is TGCGCCAGCAGCCAAGTTGTGGAGGTGTCTTCGTACAATGAGCAGTTCTTC. It yields the protein CASSQVVEVSSYNEQFF.

The rearrangement links TRBV7-2 to TRBJ1-2; 12 bases match TRBD1. Germline CDR1 reads SGHTA; CDR2 reads FQGNSA. With V trimmed by 5 bases and J by 6 bases, 7 bases remained unmatched. This CDR3 spans 15 amino acids. CDR3 in amino acids: CASSRTGTGGDGYTF. CDR3 nucleotide sequence: TGTGCCAGCAGCAGAACCGGGACAGGGGGCGATGGCTACACCTTC.

The genes are TRBV28 and TRBJ1-5; D might be TRBD1 (5 bases). Germline-derived CDR1 and CDR2 are MDHEN and SYDVKM. The CDR3 has 16 amino acids. V gave up 4 bases and J gave up 6 bases, with 19 bases separating them. The CDR3 spells CASSYPRGGVSQPQHF. CDR3 DNA sequence: TGTGCCAGCAGTTACCCCCGCGGGGGGGTAAGTCAGCCCCAGCATTTT.

The V call is TRBV27, the J call TRBJ1-1; D is unresolved. This CDR3 has 16 residues. Germline values: CDR1 MNHEY, CDR2 SMNVEV (reference sequence). Trimming cost V 3 bases and J 1 base, with 15 bases left between them. The CDR3 nucleotides read TGTGCCAGCAGTTTTGGGATTCGGGGAGGGAACACTGAAGCTTTCTTT. Its protein product is CASSFGIRGGNTEAFF.

The chain has TRBV18 and TRBJ2-1; TRBD2 matches 8 bases. CDR3 size: 18 residues. The J segment lost 0 bases and the V segment lost 0 bases, leaving 7 bases of the junction unmatched. Germline CDR1 and CDR2: KGHSH and LQKENI. CDR3 residues: CASSPPLAGSSSYNEQFF. The CDR3 nucleotides are TGTGCCAGCTCACCACCTCTAGCGGGTTCGAGCTCCTACAATGAGCAGTTCTTC.

The chain is built from TRBV7-6 and TRBJ1-2; perhaps TRBD1 as D (5 bases). CDR1 and CDR2 from the germline V gene are SGHVS and FNYEAQ. Trimming left V 1 base short and J 14 bases short, with 17 bases between. The CDR3 runs to 13 residues. The CDR3 region is CASSLDPSGDVTF. In DNA, the CDR3 is TGTGCCAGCAGCTTAGACCCTTCTGGGGACGTTACCTTC.

V and J are TRBV6-1 and TRBJ2-5, with TRBD2 matching 7 bases. The ends lost 2 bases at V and 2 bases at J; junction bases unmatched: 5. The germline gives CDR1 MNHNS, CDR2 SASEGT. The CDR3 is made up of 15 amino acids. The CDR3 bases are TGTGCCAGCAGTGAAATGGGAGGGGAACAAGAGACCCAGTACTTC. Protein sequence: CASSEMGGEQETQYF.

This clone showed up just once. The chain joins TRBV6-1 to TRBJ1-4; D possibly corresponds to TRBD1 (6 bases). This CDR3 has 15 amino acids. V dropped 3 bases and J dropped 4 bases, with 12 bases sitting between them. CDR1 and CDR2 (germline): MNHNS, SASEGT. The CDR3, as DNA: TGTGCCAGCAGTGACCTGACAGGAGTTAATGAAAAACTGTTTTTT. This translates into CASSDLTGVNEKLFF.

The chain combines TRBV9 with TRBJ2-2; possibly TRBD2 for D (6 bases). V gave up 2 bases and J gave up 5 bases, with 13 bases separating them. CDR1 is SGDLS, CDR2 YYNGEE, per germline. CDR3 length equals 15 residues. In DNA form, the CDR3 reads TGTGCCAGCAGCGTCGGGGGAGTGGAAACCGGGGAGCTGTTTTTT. Translation: CASSVGGVETGELFF.

The chain joins TRBV27 to TRBJ2-1; D uncertain. CDR1 is MNHEY and CDR2 is SMNVEV in the germline V gene (reference sequence). Deletions cut 6 bases from V and 5 bases from J, with 20 bases between. CDR3 length: 16 amino acids. CDR3 nucleotides: TGTGCCAGCAGACCCACCCCTAGTGGCCCACACAATGAGCAGTTCTTC. This codes for CASRPTPSGPHNEQFF.

The chain links TRBV5-4 to TRBJ2-5; 7 nucleotides line up with TRBD1. CDR1 and CDR2 (germline): SGHNT, YYREEE (reference sequence). The CDR3 has 15 amino acids. V was pared by 0 bases and J by 3 bases, with 5 bases of the junction left unmatched. The CDR3 reads CASSLGVDREETQYF. DNA for the CDR3: TGTGCCAGCAGCTTGGGTGTCGACAGGGAAGAGACCCAGTACTTC.

J is TRBJ2-1 and V is TRBV6-4, with 7 nucleotides matching TRBD2. Trimming cost V 4 bases and J 9 bases; bases outside gene matches: 6. The CDR3 is 13 amino acids. CDR1 and CDR2 from the germline V gene are MRHNA and SNTAGT. CDR3 loop: CASSARGEGEQFF. DNA of the CDR3: TGTGCCAGCAGTGCCCGGGGGGAGGGTGAGCAGTTCTTC.

The CDR3 DNA reads as TGTGCCAGCAGACCCCGGGGGAACACTGAAGCTTTCTTT. Its translation is CASRPRGNTEAFF. The chain links TRBV28 to TRBJ1-1; D not resolved. The CDR3 is made up of 13 amino acids. V dropped 6 bases and J dropped 1 base, with 9 bases sitting between them. Per the germline V gene, CDR1 is MDHEN and CDR2 is SYDVKM.

The V and J genes are TRBV19 and TRBJ2-3; TRBD2 agrees at 8 bases. The CDR3 consists of 15 residues. Germline V CDR1 and CDR2: LNHDA, SQIVND (reference sequence). V lost 9 bases, J lost 0 bases, and 8 bases stayed unmatched. This CDR3 is CASIAGTSSTDTQYF. In DNA form, the CDR3 reads TGTGCCAGCATAGCGGGGACCTCTAGCACAGATACGCAGTATTTT. Full variable domain (outside the CDR3, taken from reference TRBV19 and TRBJ2-3): DGGITQSPKYLFRKEGQNVTLSCEQNLNHDAMYWYRQDPGQGLRLIYYSQIVNDFQKGDIAEGYSVSREKKESFPLTVTSAQKNPTAFYLCASIAGTSSTDTQYFGPGTRLTVL.

This chain joins TRBV5-4 and TRBJ2-5; TRBD1 aligns across 7 bases. The CDR3 runs 15 residues. In germline, CDR1 is SGHNT, CDR2 YYREEE (reference sequence). V shed 4 bases, J shed 1 base, and the junction held 7 bases outside the gene matches. The CDR3 protein is CASSRSWDSQETQYF. Written as DNA, the CDR3 is TGTGCCAGCAGCCGGTCATGGGACAGCCAAGAGACCCAGTACTTC.

This chain uses TRBV29-1 with TRBJ2-5; TRBD2 is a possible D gene (5 bases). V dropped 5 bases and J dropped 5 bases, with 18 bases sitting between them. This CDR3 region has 14 residues. Looked up from germline, CDR1 is SQVTM and CDR2 is ANQGSEA. The CDR3 DNA follows: TGCAGCGTTTCCCGCGGGTCCGGGTGGGAGACCCAGTACTTC. It translates to CSVSRGSGWETQYF.

The chain joins TRBV7-7 to TRBJ2-5; D unresolved. There are 14 residues in the CDR3. Trimming removed 5 bases from V and 1 base from J, with 11 bases in between. Germline values: CDR1 SSHAT, CDR2 FNYEAQ (reference sequence). The CDR3 nucleotides read TGTGCCAGCAGCCCCCAGCTCAGCCAAGAGACCCAGTACTTC. As protein: CASSPQLSQETQYF.

The CDR3 region is CASSPVIYTQYF. In DNA, the CDR3 is TGTGCCAGCAGTCCCGTTATCTATACGCAGTATTTT. This chain connects TRBV2 to TRBJ2-3; D is ambiguous. CDR1 and CDR2 (germline): SNHLY, FYNNEI. This CDR3 has 12 amino acids. The germline V and J ends were trimmed by 5 bases and 7 bases, with 10 bases remaining between them.

The table lists this clone with a count of one. V and J are TRBV12-5 and TRBJ2-2, with unresolved D. Germline V gene sequence: CDR1 LGHNT, CDR2 FRNRAP. The V and J ends lost 1 base and 2 bases respectively, with 11 bases between them. The CDR3 contains 16 residues. CDR3 nucleotide sequence: TGTGCTAGTGGTTTGGGTTTAACCGGAAACACCGGGGAGCTGTTTTTT. Protein: CASGLGLTGNTGELFF.

The chain employs TRBV19 and TRBJ1-4, with D possibly being TRBD1 (6 bases). The germline CDR1 and CDR2 sequences are LNHDA and SQIVND (reference sequence). Trimming shortened V by 8 bases and J by 10 bases, and 20 bases separated the two germline ends. This CDR3 spans 14 amino acids. The CDR3 region has the DNA TGTGCCAGTCGGGAGGGGTCAGGGGTTGGAAAACTGTTTTTT. Translating it yields CASREGSGVGKLFF.

The chain links TRBV15 to TRBJ2-5, with 11 positions matching TRBD1. The CDR3 covers 15 residues. The germline gives CDR1 LNHNV, CDR2 YYDKDF (reference sequence). V lost 1 base to trimming and J lost 4 bases; unmatched junction nucleotides: 2. This CDR3 reads CATSRAGTGGETQYF. DNA for the CDR3: TGTGCCACCAGCAGAGCCGGGACAGGGGGAGAGACCCAGTACTTC.

A word on this clone: In the same sample, other DNA sequences code for this CDR3. The gene calls are TRBV6-5 and TRBJ1-1; D remains unclear. The germline V gene encodes CDR1 MNHEY and CDR2 SVGAGI. CDR3 length equals 13 residues. V lost 0 bases and J lost 4, with 6 bases in between. This CDR3 is CASSYSEVTEAFF. The CDR3 coding sequence is TGTGCCAGCAGTTACTCGGAGGTCACTGAAGCTTTCTTT.

The rearrangement links TRBV19 to TRBJ1-5; the D is unclear. Between the trimmed V and J ends, which lost 9 bases and 2 bases, there was a span of 26 bases. Germline V CDR1 and CDR2: LNHDA, SQIVND (reference sequence). This CDR3 contains 18 residues. CDR3 bases: TGTGCCAGCGCGGCTGGTGGGCCTGGTCGTTCGGGCAATCAGCCCCAGCATTTT. Translated: CASAAGGPGRSGNQPQHF.

The genes are TRBV6-4 and TRBJ1-2; the match to TRBD1 covers 7 bases. The CDR3 length is 13 residues. The V and J ends lost 10 bases and 0 bases, in that order; junction bases with no gene match: 5. CDR1 is MRHNA, CDR2 SNTAGT, per germline. CDR3 sequence: CANPGTANYGYTF. CDR3 in DNA: TGTGCCAACCCCGGGACAGCTAACTATGGCTACACCTTC.

The V call is TRBV4-1, the J call TRBJ2-1, with TRBD2 matching 7 bases. Per germline, CDR1 MGHRA and CDR2 YSYEKL. CDR3 length equals 15 residues. After removal of 3 bases from V and 3 bases from J, the junction contained 5 bases not matched to a gene. The CDR3 protein is CASSQGLNVYNEQFF. CDR3 DNA: TGCGCCAGCAGCCAGGGACTAAACGTCTACAATGAGCAGTTCTTC.

This clone showed up just a few times. This CDR3 is also generated by other DNA sequences in the sample. The rearrangement uses TRBV18 and TRBJ2-2; TRBD1 aligns across 9 bases. The V gene end was trimmed by 2 bases and the J gene end by 1 base; junction bases not matched to a gene: 2. This CDR3 has 16 amino acids. The V gene's germline CDR1 is KGHSH and CDR2 LQKENI. This CDR3 is CASSPVGQGNTGELFF. The CDR3 coding sequence is TGTGCCAGCTCACCAGTGGGACAGGGGAACACCGGGGAGCTGTTTTTT.

The chain has TRBV15 and TRBJ2-5; D possibly corresponds to TRBD1 (6 bases). The CDR3 spans 15 residues. Germline CDR1 LNHNV, CDR2 YYDKDF (reference sequence). Trimming stripped 0 bases from V and 5 bases from J, with 13 bases between. CDR3 protein: CATSRDLRGGETQYF. The CDR3 DNA is TGTGCCACCAGCAGAGATCTCAGGGGTGGGGAGACCCAGTACTTC.

The genes are TRBV19 and TRBJ2-3, with D maybe TRBD2 (5 bases). The germline V gene encodes CDR1 LNHDA and CDR2 SQIVND (reference sequence). V dropped 11 bases and J dropped 5 bases, with 17 bases sitting between them. CDR3 size: 13 residues. The CDR3 bases are TGTGCCGCCTCTCTAGGCCGGGGAGATACGCAGTATTTT. It yields the protein CAASLGRGDTQYF.